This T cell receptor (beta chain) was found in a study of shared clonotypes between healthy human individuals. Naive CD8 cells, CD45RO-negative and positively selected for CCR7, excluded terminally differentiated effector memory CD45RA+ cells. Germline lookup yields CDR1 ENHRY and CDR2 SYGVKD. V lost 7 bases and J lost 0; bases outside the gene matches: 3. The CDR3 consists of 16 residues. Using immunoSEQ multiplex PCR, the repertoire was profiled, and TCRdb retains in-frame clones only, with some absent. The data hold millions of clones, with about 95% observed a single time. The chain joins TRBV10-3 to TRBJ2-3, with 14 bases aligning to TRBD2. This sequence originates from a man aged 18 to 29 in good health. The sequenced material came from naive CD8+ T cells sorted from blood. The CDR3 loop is CAITGTSGGSTDTQYF. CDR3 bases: TGTGCCATCACCGGGACTAGCGGGGGTAGCACAGATACGCAGTATTTT.